Below, 20 T cell receptor beta chains from the same sample are listed, as sequenced in a study of cytomegalovirus exposure and HLA in healthy donors (dated by TCRdb to 2016 to 2017). Preparation of the library involved the immunoSEQ multiplex PCR assay. A mixture of 60 forward primers for TCR Vbeta segments and 13 reverse primers for TCR Jbeta segments was used in the multiplex PCR. Held by TCRdb, this immuneACCESS table contains in-frame sequences only and omits some clones. Under half of the omission traces to an unresolved V gene where checked; the cause of the rest is unknown. This sample's table contains approximately 34,000 clones. The top ten constitute about 1.9% of the sample. Sequenced material: PBMCs. The receptors derive from a woman between 40 and 55 years old in good health and CMV-seropositive.

The genes are TRBV7-2 and TRBJ1-2; D is possibly TRBD1 (6 bases). With 2 bases removed from V and 3 bases from J, the gap between germline ends came to 7 bases. The CDR3 length is 13 residues. CDR1 is SGHTA, CDR2 FQGNSA, per germline. The CDR3 spells CASSLRQDYGYTF. CDR3 coding DNA: TGTGCCAGCAGCTTAAGACAGGACTATGGCTACACCTTC.

Here the CDR3 DNA reads TGTGCCAGCAGTGAATACAGCAGGGTGAATCAGCCCCAGCATTTT. Encoded protein: CASSEYSRVNQPQHF. The chain is built from TRBV6-1 and TRBJ1-5, with D perhaps TRBD1 (5 bases). The CDR3 is 15 amino acids. CDR1 MNHNS and CDR2 SASEGT come from the germline V gene. V dropped 2 bases and J dropped 4 bases, with 12 bases sitting between them.

This rearrangement joins TRBV27 to TRBJ1-2, with 7 bases that match TRBD1. The CDR3 totals 14 residues. The V and J ends lost 3 bases and 7 bases, in that order; junction bases with no gene match: 8. From germline, CDR1 is MNHEY and CDR2 SMNVEV (reference sequence). The CDR3 here is CASSFRGGVSGYTF. The CDR3 DNA follows: TGTGCCAGCAGTTTTAGAGGGGGCGTTTCTGGCTACACCTTC.

This chain connects TRBV4-3 to TRBJ1-4; 7 bases fit TRBD1. V trimming: 0 bases; J trimming: 8 bases; junction bases outside the gene matches: 12. Germline V gene sequence: CDR1 LGHNA, CDR2 YSLEER. The CDR3 spans 17 residues. In nucleotides, the CDR3 is TGCGCCAGCAGCCAAGAGGTTTACAGGGGCAAGGGGGAAAAACTGTTTTTT. It yields the protein CASSQEVYRGKGEKLFF.

The rearrangement links TRBV19 to TRBJ2-7; 8 bases are a match to TRBD2. V was pared by 3 bases and J by 5 bases, with 9 bases of the junction left unmatched. Germline lookup yields CDR1 LNHDA and CDR2 SQIVND (reference sequence). The length of the CDR3 is 15 residues. The CDR3 loop reads CASSMTTSEVHEQYF. CDR3 sequence (DNA): TGTGCCAGTAGTATGACGACTAGCGAAGTCCACGAGCAGTACTTC.

Concerning this clone itself: This specimen includes other DNA sequences encoding the same CDR3. The chain is built from TRBV27 and TRBJ2-7; TRBD1 matches at 8 bases. This CDR3 comprises 13 residues. CDR1 and CDR2 from the germline V gene are MNHEY and SMNVEV (reference sequence). V lost 11 bases, J lost 5 bases, and 11 bases stayed unmatched. CDR3 sequence (DNA): TGTGCCTCGGCGTACAGACAGGGGAACGAGCAGTACTTC. Translation gives CASAYRQGNEQYF.

This chain connects TRBV28 to TRBJ1-1; no firm D call. Looked up from germline, CDR1 is MDHEN and CDR2 is SYDVKM. The V end was cut by 8 bases, the J end by 0 bases, with 19 bases between. There are 16 residues in the CDR3. DNA for the CDR3: TGTGCCAGCCGTACTCCAGGAGGTCAGATGAACACTGAAGCTTTCTTT. Its translation: CASRTPGGQMNTEAFF. The full variable domain, rest sourced from reference TRBV28 and TRBJ1-1, is DVKVTQSSRYLVKRTGEKVFLECVQDMDHENMFWYRQDPGLGLRLIYFSYDVKMKEKGDIPEGYSVSREKKERFSLILESASTNQTSMYLCASRTPGGQMNTEAFFGQGTRLTVV.

The genes are TRBV5-1 and TRBJ2-5, with a possible D match to TRBD1 (5 bases). Germline CDR1 is SGHRS and CDR2 is YFSETQ. This CDR3 is built from 13 residues. The V gene lost 0 bases and the J gene lost 2 bases, with 5 bases spanning the gap. CDR3 in DNA: TGCGCCAGCAGCTTGGAGGGGCAAGAGACCCAGTACTTC. It translates to CASSLEGQETQYF.

The chain is built from TRBV25-1 and TRBJ2-1; 7 bases fit TRBD1. V trimming: 5 bases; J trimming: 0 bases; junction bases outside the gene matches: 7. CDR1 is MGHDK and CDR2 is SYGVNS in the germline V gene. This CDR3 contains 16 residues. DNA for the CDR3: TGTGCCAGCAGTCTTCTGACAGGGAGCTCCTACAATGAGCAGTTCTTC. Protein sequence: CASSLLTGSSYNEQFF. Filled out from reference TRBV25-1 and TRBJ2-1, the complete variable domain reads EADIYQTPRYLVIGTGKKITLECSQTMGHDKMYWYQQDPGMELHLIHYSYGVNSTEKGDLSSESTVSRIRTEHFPLTLESARPSHTSQYLCASSLLTGSSYNEQFFGPGTRLTVL.

The rearrangement uses TRBV9 and TRBJ2-3; possible D gene TRBD2, 7 bases. The CDR3 is 16 residues long. V lost 6 bases, J lost 2 bases, and 19 bases lay in between. Germline CDR1 is SGDLS and CDR2 is YYNGEE. The CDR3 region has the DNA TGTGCCAGCACCGGAGGAGGGGGGGGAATCACAGATACGCAGTATTTT. Translated, it gives CASTGGGGGITDTQYF.

The gene calls are TRBV28 and TRBJ2-5, with 10 bases lining up with TRBD2. The CDR3 runs to 17 residues. Losses at the gene ends were 1 base for V and 5 bases for J; bases not matched to a gene: 10. CDR1 is MDHEN and CDR2 is SYDVKM in the germline V gene. CDR3 in amino acids: CASSLLGASGSGETQYF. CDR3 DNA: TGTGCCAGCAGTTTATTGGGGGCTAGCGGGAGTGGGGAGACCCAGTACTTC.

The chain carries TRBV10-2 and TRBJ1-4; no clear D gene. Deletions cut 2 bases from V and 3 bases from J, with 7 bases between. Germline V gene sequence: CDR1 WSHSY, CDR2 SAAADI. The CDR3 has 14 residues. The CDR3 DNA sequence: TGCGCCAGCAGTGAGGGCACCTCTAATGAAAAACTGTTTTTT. Its translation: CASSEGTSNEKLFF.

The rearrangement uses TRBV5-4 and TRBJ1-1; D might be TRBD1 (6 bases). Per the germline V gene, CDR1 is SGHNT and CDR2 is YYREEE (reference sequence). This CDR3 spans 17 amino acids. V was clipped by 4 bases and J by 1 base, with 20 bases between them. The CDR3 reads CASSPGTPSQGNTEAFF. The CDR3, as DNA: TGTGCCAGCAGCCCCGGGACACCTTCTCAAGGGAACACTGAAGCTTTCTTT.

This chain links TRBV2 with TRBJ2-5; no clear D. The V end was cut by 3 bases, the J end by 4 bases, with 3 bases between. Germline V lookup: CDR1 SNHLY, CDR2 FYNNEI. The CDR3 spans 11 residues. CDR3 sequence: CASSDRETQYF. The CDR3 nucleotides are TGTGCCAGCAGTGACCGAGAGACCCAGTACTTC.

The J gene is TRBJ2-7, the V gene TRBV15; a weak D match, TRBD1 (7 bases). The CDR3 length is 16 residues. Trimming cost V 0 bases and J 0 bases, with 12 bases left between them. Germline V gene lookup returns CDR1 LNHNV and CDR2 YYDKDF (reference sequence). In nucleotides, the CDR3 is TGTGCCACCAGCAGAGAAAGACAGGGACTCTCCTACGAGCAGTACTTC. Translating it yields CATSRERQGLSYEQYF.

This clone is called medium-sized based on its frequency. V gene TRBV27 combines with J gene TRBJ2-7; D may be TRBD2 (6 bases). Trimming removed 6 bases at V and 0 bases at J, with 9 bases between. In germline, CDR1 is MNHEY, CDR2 SMNVEV (reference sequence). This CDR3 region has 13 residues. The CDR3 is CASSHGSSYEQYF. DNA of the CDR3: TGTGCCAGCAGCCACGGGAGCTCCTACGAGCAGTACTTC.

This sequence joins TRBV30 and TRBJ2-7; TRBD1 aligns across 8 bases. Losses at the gene ends were 4 bases for V and 3 bases for J; bases not matched to a gene: 5. The CDR3 consists of 13 residues. CDR1 and CDR2 from the germline V gene are GTSNPN and SVGIG (reference sequence). CDR3 amino acids: CAWTGGQDYEQYF. As DNA, the CDR3 is TGTGCCTGGACCGGGGGACAGGACTACGAGCAGTACTTC.

V is TRBV7-2 and J is TRBJ1-6; weak D call: TRBD1 (5 bases). Trimming took off 2 bases at V and 6 bases at J, with 20 bases between the two ends. The CDR3 has 18 residues. The V gene's germline CDR1 is SGHTA and CDR2 FQGNSA. The CDR3 protein is CASSLMGGIGRRNSPLHF. The CDR3 DNA follows: TGTGCCAGCAGCTTAATGGGGGGGATTGGGAGACGTAATTCACCCCTCCACTTT.

V gene TRBV7-7 combines with J gene TRBJ2-5, with TRBD2 as a possible D gene (6 bases). This CDR3 contains 16 residues. The germline V gene encodes CDR1 SSHAT and CDR2 FNYEAQ (reference sequence). V gave up 1 base and J gave up 2 bases, with 14 bases separating them. CDR3 DNA: TGTGCCAGCAGCTTAGGTGGCGGGGTTCCACAAGAGACCCAGTACTTC. Protein: CASSLGGGVPQETQYF.

The chain couples TRBV28 to TRBJ1-2; no firm D call. The ends were cut back, 5 bases at V and 2 bases at J, with 9 bases in the middle. Germline assignment: CDR1 MDHEN and CDR2 SYDVKM. The CDR3 sequence is 13 residues long. In DNA form, the CDR3 reads TGTGCCAGCAGTCCAATCGGGAACTATGGCTACACCTTC. It yields the protein CASSPIGNYGYTF.